This TCR beta chain is drawn from a study of T-cell reconstitution after alpha-beta-depleted transplantation in children. Unique molecular identifiers were incorporated into the prepared TCRbeta library. TCRdb reprocessed the PCR reads via MiXCR and lists one record per CDR3 protein. The sample shows 350,000 to 450,000 distinct CDR3 sequences, about 14% of them seen only once. In germline, CDR1 is MNHNS, CDR2 SASEGT. The length of the CDR3 is 13 residues. V lost 6 bases, J lost 2 bases, and 9 bases lay in between. This clonotype occurred many times. The V and J genes are TRBV6-1 and TRBJ2-3; a possible D gene is TRBD2 (7 bases). The sequence was obtained from a human donor who donated a stem cell graft to a child with Fanconi anemia. The specimen was PBMCs, collected from the stem cell graft. The chain's CDR3 is CASSGGLTDTQYF. For the CDR3, the DNA is TGTGCCAGCAGCGGGGGGCTCACAGATACGCAGTATTTT.